Sequencing of this T cell receptor beta chain was carried out in a study of shared clonotypes between healthy human individuals. The germline V gene has CDR1 SGHRS and CDR2 YFSETQ. The CDR3 is 16 residues long. V lost 4 bases and J 2 bases, leaving 18 bases between the germline ends. For this clone: Its antigen remains unidentified.

Every one of the donors was a Caucasian adult that lived in Nashville, Tennessee. Study-level results: The generation probabilities recorded for non-shared clonotypes fell below those of clonotypes shared by all four donors. About 5% was the fraction of naive CD4 clonotypes found shared across four donors.

Data came from immunoSEQ multiplex PCR; TCRdb stores just in-frame clones and leaves some out. The sample records under 650,000 clones, 90% to 96% being singletons. V and J are TRBV5-1 and TRBJ1-1; D is perhaps TRBD1 (5 bases). Sequenced material: naive CD4+ T cells sorted from blood. As for subset: CD45RA+ positively selected. This TCR came from a woman aged 25-40 years in good health. CDR3 bases: TGCGCCAGCAGCCATGGGGGTAAGGGTCAAAACACTGAAGCTTTCTTT. Translation gives CASSHGGKGQNTEAFF.